Sequencing of this TCR beta chain was carried out in a study of PD-1 blockade in classical Hodgkin lymphoma. Whole-study context: Administration of nivolumab to patients was at 3 mg/kg intravenously every 2 weeks.

Findings of the study overall: Similar baseline diversity was found in complete responders and newly diagnosed patients.

In the case of this clone: Its cognate antigen is unknown.

The assay was immunoSEQ multiplex PCR, and TCRdb's table has in-frame clones only and misses some. The table has 25,000 to 30,000 clones, about four fifths seen once; the top ten hold around 15%. The germline V gene encodes CDR1 MNHEY and CDR2 SVGAGI. The V end lost 6 bases, the J end lost 3 bases, and 12 bases lay between the germline ends. The CDR3 loop spans 13 amino acids. Time point of the sample: cycle 4 day 1 (C4D1), after less than 7 weeks of nivolumab. Every patient had relapsed following autologous stem cell transplantation, and cohorts differed in brentuximab vedotin exposure. The sequence was collected from a human donor with classical Hodgkin lymphoma. The V and J genes are TRBV6-5 and TRBJ2-7, with D tentatively TRBD1 (6 bases). The sample was peripheral blood mononuclear cells (PBMCs), taken before the fourth cycle of nivolumab. The CDR3 loop reads CASSVGQSYEQYF. DNA of the CDR3: TGTGCCAGCAGCGTCGGACAGAGCTACGAGCAGTACTTC.